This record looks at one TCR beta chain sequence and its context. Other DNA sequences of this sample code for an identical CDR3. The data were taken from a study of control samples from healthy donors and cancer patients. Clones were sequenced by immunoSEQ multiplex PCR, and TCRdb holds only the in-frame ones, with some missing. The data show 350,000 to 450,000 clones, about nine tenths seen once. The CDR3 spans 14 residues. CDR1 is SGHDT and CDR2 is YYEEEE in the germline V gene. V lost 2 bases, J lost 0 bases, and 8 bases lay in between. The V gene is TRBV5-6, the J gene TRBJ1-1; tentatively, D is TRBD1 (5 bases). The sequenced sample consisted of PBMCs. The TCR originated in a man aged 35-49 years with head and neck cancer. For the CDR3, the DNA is TGTGCCAGCAGCTTATGGGGGGTGAACACTGAAGCTTTCTTT. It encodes CASSLWGVNTEAFF.